A selection of T cell receptor beta chains follows, all from one sample in a study of T cells after yellow fever vaccination. Each CDR3 protein is one row after TCRdb ran MiXCR on the 5' RACE reads. The profile shows 50,000 to 65,000 distinct CDR3 sequences, more than 6.5% of them singletons. The sequences come from CD8+ T cells not binding an NS4B(214-222) dextramer, sorted from PBMCs, collected more than 40 days after the first yellow fever vaccination. These receptors all stem from a young man who received the YFV17D yellow fever vaccine. CDR3s include the opening cysteine and the closing phenylalanine or tryptophan. The D gene is left open where the match is weak. Clone size, where shown, is once, few, many, or a class for clones that have expanded.

CDR3 length | D gene | J gene | V gene | clone size | CDR3 DNA | CDR3 protein
16 | . | TRBJ1-3 | TRBV7-8 | many | TGTGCCAGCAGCGCTCAGATCGGGGGGACTGGAAACACCATATATTTT | CASSAQIGGTGNTIYF
16 | TRBD1 | TRBJ1-5 | TRBV29-1 | . | TGCAGCGTTGTAGTTTTAGCAGGGGGGGTGGAACAGCCCCAGCATTTT | CSVVVLAGGVEQPQHF
16 | TRBD1 | TRBJ1-5 | TRBV2 | many | TGTGCCAGCAGTGAGCTTTGGGACAGGGGGATTCAGCCCCAGCATTTT | CASSELWDRGIQPQHF
15 | TRBD2 | TRBJ2-3 | TRBV6-4 | . | TGTGCCAGCAGTGAGCGCGGGGGGGCAACAGATACGCAGTATTTT | CASSERGGATDTQYF
16 | . | TRBJ1-6 | TRBV27 | . | TGTGCCAGCAGTTTACAAGACGCCTCCTATAATTCACCCCTCCACTTT | CASSLQDASYNSPLHF
16 | . | TRBJ2-4 | TRBV12-3/TRBV12-4 | few | TGTGCCAGCAGTTTAGAGGGTTTTATCGCCAAAAACATTCAGTACTTC | CASSLEGFIAKNIQYF
15 | TRBD1 | TRBJ2-3 | TRBV6-5 | few | TGTGCCAGCAATTTTGGACAGGACGAGGGAGATACGCAGTATTTT | CASNFGQDEGDTQYF
12 | TRBD1 | TRBJ2-7 | TRBV30 | few | TGTGCCTGGAGCTCGACAGGGACCGAGCAGTACTTC | CAWSSTGTEQYF
15 | TRBD1 | TRBJ1-3 | TRBV4-3 | few | TGCGCCAGCAGCCCGGGGACAGGGACTGGAAACACCATATATTTT | CASSPGTGTGNTIYF
13 | . | TRBJ1-1 | TRBV4-1 | . | TGCGCCAGCAGCCAGGCCGGACAGCCGGAAGCTTTCTTT | CASSQAGQPEAFF
13 | . | TRBJ1-2 | TRBV7-2 | few | TGTGCCAGCAGCTCAGCGGGAAACTATGGCTACACCTTC | CASSSAGNYGYTF
13 | TRBD1 | TRBJ1-2 | TRBV7-9 | . | TGTGCCAGCAGCCCTACAGGGGTTGAAGGCTACACCTTC | CASSPTGVEGYTF
21 | TRBD1 | TRBJ1-5 | TRBV4-1 | few | TGCGCCAGCAGCCAGGACCACGCCTGCAGGGGGGACAGAAATAGCAATCAGCCCCAGCATTTT | CASSQDHACRGDRNSNQPQHF
12 | . | TRBJ2-1 | TRBV15 | . | TGTGCCACCAGCATAATCGCGGGTGAGCAGTTCTTC | CATSIIAGEQFF
15 | TRBD2 | TRBJ2-1 | TRBV24-1 | many | TGTGCCACCAGTGACCCGGACGGGGGGAACTATGAGCAGTTCTTC | CATSDPDGGNYEQFF
18 | TRBD2 | TRBJ2-3 | TRBV27 | . | TGTGCCAGCAGTTTTCATGGGACTAGCGGGGGGAACACAGATACGCAGTATTTT | CASSFHGTSGGNTDTQYF
16 | TRBD1 | TRBJ2-5 | TRBV7-6 | many | TGTGCCAGCAGCTCAGGGTTGACAGGGAGTAGGGAGACCCAGTACTTC | CASSSGLTGSRETQYF
14 | . | TRBJ2-2 | TRBV24-1 | . | TGTGCCACCAGTGATTCCCGTTCCACCGGGGAGCTGTTTTTT | CATSDSRSTGELFF
12 | . | TRBJ1-2 | TRBV10-2 | . | TGCGCCAGCAGTGCTGGGGACTATGGCTACACCTTC | CASSAGDYGYTF
8 | . | TRBJ1-3 | TRBV5-5 | . | TGTGCCAGCCACACCATATATTTT | CASHTIYF
18 | . | TRBJ2-1 | TRBV6-2/TRBV6-3 | many | TGTGCCAGCAGTTATAGGGCACCAGACTGGAGCTCCTACAATGAGCAGTTCTTC | CASSYRAPDWSSYNEQFF
16 | TRBD1 | TRBJ1-2 | TRBV6-2/TRBV6-3 | few | TGTGCCAGCAGTCGGGATCCCGGGACAGGGTCGAGCGGCTACACCTTC | CASSRDPGTGSSGYTF
13 | . | TRBJ2-2 | TRBV21-1 | . | TGTGCCAGCAGCCCCGGGCTTTCCGGGGAGCTGTTTTTT | CASSPGLSGELFF
14 | . | TRBJ2-1 | TRBV5-4 | . | TGTGCCAGCAGCTTGATTAGCAGCCACAATGAGCAGTTCTTC | CASSLISSHNEQFF
17 | . | TRBJ2-1 | TRBV4-2 | many | TGTGCCAGCAGCCAAGATTTCGCGGGGGCTTCCTACAATGAGCAGTTCTTC | CASSQDFAGASYNEQFF
15 | TRBD1 | TRBJ1-2 | TRBV11-2 | . | TGTGCCAGCAGCCGCCCGACAGGGGAGGCATATGGCTACACCTTC | CASSRPTGEAYGYTF
16 | TRBD1 | TRBJ1-2 | TRBV29-1 | many | TGCAGCGTCGACCTAATTCTTCCCGGGACAGGGTCTAGCTACACCTTC | CSVDLILPGTGSSYTF